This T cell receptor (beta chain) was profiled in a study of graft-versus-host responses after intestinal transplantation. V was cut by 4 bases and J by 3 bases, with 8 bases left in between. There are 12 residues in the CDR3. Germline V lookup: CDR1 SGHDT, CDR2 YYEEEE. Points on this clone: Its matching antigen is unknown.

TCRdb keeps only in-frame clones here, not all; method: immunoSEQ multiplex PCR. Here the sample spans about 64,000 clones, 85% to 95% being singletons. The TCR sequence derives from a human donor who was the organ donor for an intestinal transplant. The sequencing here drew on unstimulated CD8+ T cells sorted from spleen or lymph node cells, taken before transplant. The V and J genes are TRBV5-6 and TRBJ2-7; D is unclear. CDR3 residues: CASSPSSYEQYF. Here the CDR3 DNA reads TGTGCCAGCAGCCCCTCCAGCTACGAGCAGTACTTC.